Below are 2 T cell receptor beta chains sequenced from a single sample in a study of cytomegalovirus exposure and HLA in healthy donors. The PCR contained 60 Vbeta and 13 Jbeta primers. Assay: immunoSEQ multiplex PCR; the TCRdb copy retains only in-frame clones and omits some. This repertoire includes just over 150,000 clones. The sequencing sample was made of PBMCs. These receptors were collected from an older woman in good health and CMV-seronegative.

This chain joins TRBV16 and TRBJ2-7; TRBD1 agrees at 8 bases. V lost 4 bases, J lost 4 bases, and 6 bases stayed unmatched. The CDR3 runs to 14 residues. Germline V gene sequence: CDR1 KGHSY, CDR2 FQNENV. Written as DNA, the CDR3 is TGTGCCAGCAGCCCCCGGACAGGGCTATACGAGCAGTACTTC. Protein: CASSPRTGLYEQYF.

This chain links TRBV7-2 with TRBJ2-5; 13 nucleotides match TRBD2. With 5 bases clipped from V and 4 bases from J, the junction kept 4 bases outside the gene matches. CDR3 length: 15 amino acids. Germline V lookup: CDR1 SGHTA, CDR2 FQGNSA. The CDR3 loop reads CASSPTSGRVETQYF. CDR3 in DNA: TGTGCCAGCAGCCCTACTAGCGGGAGGGTAGAGACCCAGTACTTC.